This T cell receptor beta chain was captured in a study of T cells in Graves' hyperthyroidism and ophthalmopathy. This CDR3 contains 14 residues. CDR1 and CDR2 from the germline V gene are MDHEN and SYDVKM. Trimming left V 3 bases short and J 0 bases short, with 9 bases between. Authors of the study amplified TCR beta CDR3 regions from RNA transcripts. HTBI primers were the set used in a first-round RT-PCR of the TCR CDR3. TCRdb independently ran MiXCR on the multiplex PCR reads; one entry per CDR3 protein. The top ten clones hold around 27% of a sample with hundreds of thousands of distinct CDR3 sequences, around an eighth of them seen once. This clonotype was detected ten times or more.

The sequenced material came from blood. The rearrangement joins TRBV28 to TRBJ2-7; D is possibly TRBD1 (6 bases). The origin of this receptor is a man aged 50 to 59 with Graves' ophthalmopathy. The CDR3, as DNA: TGTGCCAGCAGTTTGCGGACAGCCTCCTACGAGCAGTACTTC. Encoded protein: CASSLRTASYEQYF.